This passage covers 20 T cell receptor beta chains from one sample sequenced in a study of blood T cell repertoires in COVID-19. The protocol was immunoSEQ multiplex PCR, while the TCRdb copy is restricted to in-frame clones and leaves out a portion. Of a few hundred thousand clones detected, 87% appear once; the ten largest clones hold around 3.3%. Input material: peripheral blood. Receptors were obtained from a man aged 18-30 years with active or convalescent COVID-19.

The rearrangement links TRBV6-6 to TRBJ1-2; the D is unclear. Per germline, CDR1 MNHNY and CDR2 SVGAGI (reference sequence). This CDR3 is built from 13 residues. V lost 11 bases to trimming and J lost 0 bases, with 13 bases between them. DNA for the CDR3: TGTGCCTCGGCGGTGGATACTAACTATGGCTACACCTTC. Its translation: CASAVDTNYGYTF.

The genes are TRBV12-5 and TRBJ1-1; 7 bases fit TRBD1. V lost 5 bases and J lost 5; bases outside the gene matches: 11. The CDR3 loop spans 15 amino acids. Germline values: CDR1 LGHNT, CDR2 FRNRAP. The CDR3 nucleotides read TGTGCTAGTGGTCAACTCCCGACAGGGAGGACTGAAGCTTTCTTT. Amino acids: CASGQLPTGRTEAFF.

Only one count was recorded for this clone. The identical CDR3 is also encoded by other nucleotide sequences in the sample. The J gene is TRBJ2-2, the V gene TRBV27; 12 positions match TRBD2. Germline lookup yields CDR1 MNHEY and CDR2 SMNVEV (reference sequence). The CDR3 runs to 16 residues. V shed 0 bases and J 8 bases; nucleotides not matched to a gene: 4. CDR3 sequence: CASSLSPSGRAGELFF. The CDR3 bases are TGTGCCAGCAGTTTATCGCCTAGCGGGAGGGCTGGGGAGCTGTTTTTT.

V and J are TRBV15 and TRBJ2-5; the D gene is possibly TRBD2 (6 bases). Trimming pared 1 base from V and 5 bases from J, leaving 17 bases between. In germline, CDR1 is LNHNV, CDR2 YYDKDF (reference sequence). The length of the CDR3 is 16 residues. The CDR3 region has the DNA TGTGCCACCAGCAGAGCTATGCGGGGATCGCGCGAGACCCAGTACTTC. This gives the protein CATSRAMRGSRETQYF.

The genes are TRBV15 and TRBJ2-1, with TRBD2 matching 11 bases. Germline CDR1 reads LNHNV; CDR2 reads YYDKDF (reference sequence). This CDR3 is built from 16 residues. Unmatched junction bases numbered 4, after V lost 6 bases and J lost 0 bases. The CDR3 sequence: CATSGTSGSSYNEQFF. The DNA of the CDR3 is TGTGCCACCAGTGGGACTAGCGGAAGCTCCTACAATGAGCAGTTCTTC.

The chain is built from TRBV6-5 and TRBJ1-1, with a possible D match to TRBD1 (5 bases). CDR1 and CDR2 (germline): MNHEY, SVGAGI. V was cut by 6 bases and J by 0 bases, with 11 bases left in between. The CDR3 runs 14 residues. CDR3 in DNA: TGTGCCAGCAGCCTCGGGGGAATGAACACTGAAGCTTTCTTT. This encodes CASSLGGMNTEAFF.

The V gene is TRBV11-2, the J gene TRBJ2-1; D is uncertain. V lost 5 bases and J lost 0, with 17 bases in between. From germline, CDR1 is SGHAT and CDR2 FQNNGV. This CDR3 is built from 17 residues. CDR3 loop: CASSLRSQPSSYNEQFF. The CDR3 DNA is TGTGCCAGCAGCCTTCGGTCGCAACCGAGCTCCTACAATGAGCAGTTCTTC.

The chain uses TRBV5-4 and TRBJ1-6, with 12 bases identical to TRBD1. Germline values: CDR1 SGHNT, CDR2 YYREEE (reference sequence). The CDR3 sequence is 16 residues long. J was trimmed by 7 bases and V by 5 bases; bases with no gene match: 7. This CDR3 is CASSSGTGGSNSPLHF. CDR3 sequence (DNA): TGTGCCAGCAGTTCCGGGACAGGGGGCTCGAATTCACCCCTCCACTTT.

Concerning this clone: In the same sample, other DNA sequences code for this CDR3. The chain uses TRBV5-1 and TRBJ1-4; D unclear. The germline CDR1 and CDR2 sequences are SGHRS and YFSETQ. V was shortened by 0 bases and J by 5 bases, with 8 bases between the two germline ends. This CDR3 is built from 14 residues. The CDR3 protein is CASSLGQQNEKLFF. The CDR3 DNA reads TGCGCCAGCAGCTTGGGCCAACAAAATGAAAAACTGTTTTTT.

The genes are TRBV19 and TRBJ2-5, with a possible D match to TRBD2 (6 bases). Germline V lookup: CDR1 LNHDA, CDR2 SQIVND (reference sequence). Trimming shortened V by 8 bases and J by 5 bases, and 9 bases separated the two germline ends. The length of the CDR3 is 11 residues. The chain's CDR3 is CASDGGETQYF. The CDR3 DNA reads as TGTGCCAGTGATGGGGGGGAGACCCAGTACTTC.

The J gene is TRBJ2-3, the V gene TRBV6-2 or TRBV6-3; weak D call: TRBD2 (6 bases). The germline V gene has CDR1 MNHEY and CDR2 SVGEGT. Trimming left V 6 bases short and J 6 bases short, with 25 bases between. The CDR3 runs to 17 residues. CDR3 loop: CASSSRGPGLILDTQYF. The CDR3 DNA is TGTGCCAGCAGCTCGAGGGGCCCGGGACTCATTTTGGATACGCAGTATTTT.

The V and J genes are TRBV7-8 and TRBJ2-1; the match to TRBD2 covers 11 bases. V shed 2 bases, J shed 7 bases, and the junction held 4 bases outside the gene matches. Germline V CDR1 and CDR2: SGHVS, FQNEAQ. The CDR3 runs to 15 residues. The CDR3 bases are TGTGCCAGCAGCTTAAGCCTAGCGGGAGGTAATGAGCAGTTCTTC. This codes for CASSLSLAGGNEQFF.

The CDR3 DNA reads TGTGCCAGCAGCCGCCTCATGAGCTCCTACAATGAGCAGTTCTTC. Translating it yields CASSRLMSSYNEQFF. The rearrangement uses TRBV9 and TRBJ2-1; D is unresolved. Trimming pared 4 bases from V and 0 bases from J, leaving 11 bases between. The CDR3 loop spans 15 amino acids. Germline CDR1 is SGDLS and CDR2 is YYNGEE.

CDR3 DNA sequence: TGTGCCACCAGGACCCTCCGAGTCCGGGTGGGTGAGAACATTCAGTACTTC. It is translated as CATRTLRVRVGENIQYF. The rearrangement links TRBV15 to TRBJ2-4; D call uncertain. Germline CDR1 and CDR2: LNHNV and YYDKDF (reference sequence). The CDR3 runs to 17 residues. Trimming took off 6 bases at V and 7 bases at J, with 25 bases between the two ends.

This clone was seen only once. The chain is built from TRBV7-3 and TRBJ2-7; 7 nucleotides agree with TRBD1. CDR1 and CDR2 (germline): SGHTA, FQGTGA. J gave up 5 bases and V 5 bases, and 9 bases lay outside the gene matches. The CDR3 totals 14 residues. The CDR3 bases are TGTGCCAGCAGCCAAACCGGGACAGCCCACGAGCAGTACTTC. This codes for CASSQTGTAHEQYF.

The chain recombines TRBV6-2 or TRBV6-3 with TRBJ1-2; D possibly corresponds to TRBD1 (5 bases). The length of the CDR3 is 14 residues. In germline, CDR1 is MNHEY, CDR2 SVGEGT. V lost 7 bases to trimming and J lost 3 bases, with 15 bases between them. CDR3 sequence: CASTYRQHYYGYTF. CDR3 nucleotides: TGTGCCAGCACTTATAGACAGCACTACTATGGCTACACCTTC.

This clone was observed a single time. This sequence joins TRBV18 and TRBJ2-2; TRBD1 matches 9 bases. Trimming removed 6 bases from V and 4 bases from J; junction bases left unmatched: 9. Germline V gene data show CDR1 as KGHSH and CDR2 as LQKENI. There are 16 residues in the CDR3. CDR3 bases: TGTGCCAGCTCGGCCGGGACAGGGTCATCCACCGGGGAGCTGTTTTTT. Translating it yields CASSAGTGSSTGELFF.

This chain uses TRBV29-1 with TRBJ1-2; 10 nucleotides align to TRBD1. Germline CDR1 is SQVTM and CDR2 is ANQGSEA. The CDR3 sequence is 13 residues long. Trimming cost V 3 bases and J 4 bases; bases outside gene matches: 2. The CDR3 spells CSVERDRGYGYTF. CDR3 sequence (DNA): TGCAGCGTTGAGAGGGACAGGGGCTATGGCTACACCTTC.

CDR3 coding DNA: TGTGCCAGCAGCCTGACTAGCGGAGGCTACGAGCAGTACTTC. Protein product: CASSLTSGGYEQYF. This chain links TRBV7-8 with TRBJ2-7; 9 positions match TRBD2. Losses at the gene ends were 5 bases for V and 3 bases for J; bases not matched to a gene: 5. Germline CDR1 is SGHVS and CDR2 is FQNEAQ. The CDR3 has 14 residues.

This rearrangement joins TRBV28 to TRBJ2-1; D is uncertain. The CDR3 consists of 12 residues. Trimming shortened V by 6 bases and J by 9 bases, and 12 bases separated the two germline ends. The germline V gene has CDR1 MDHEN and CDR2 SYDVKM. CDR3 bases: TGTGCCAGCAGCGTCGAGCTTTTTGAGCAGTTCTTC. Translated: CASSVELFEQFF.